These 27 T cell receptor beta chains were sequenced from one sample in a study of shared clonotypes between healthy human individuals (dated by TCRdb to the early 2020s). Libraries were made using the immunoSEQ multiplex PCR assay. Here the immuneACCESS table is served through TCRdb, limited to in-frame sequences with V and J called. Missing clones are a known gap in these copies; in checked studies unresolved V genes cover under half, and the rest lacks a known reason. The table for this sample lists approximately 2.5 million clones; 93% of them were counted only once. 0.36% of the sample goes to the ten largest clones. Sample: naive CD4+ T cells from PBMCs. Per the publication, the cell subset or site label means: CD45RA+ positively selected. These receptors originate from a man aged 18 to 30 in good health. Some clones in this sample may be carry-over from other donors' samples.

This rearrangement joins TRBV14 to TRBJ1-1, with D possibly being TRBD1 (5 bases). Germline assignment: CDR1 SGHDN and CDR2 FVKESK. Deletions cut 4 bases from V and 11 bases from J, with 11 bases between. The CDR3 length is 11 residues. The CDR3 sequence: CASSPGIGAFF. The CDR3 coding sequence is TGTGCCAGCAGCCCAGGGATTGGGGCTTTCTTT.

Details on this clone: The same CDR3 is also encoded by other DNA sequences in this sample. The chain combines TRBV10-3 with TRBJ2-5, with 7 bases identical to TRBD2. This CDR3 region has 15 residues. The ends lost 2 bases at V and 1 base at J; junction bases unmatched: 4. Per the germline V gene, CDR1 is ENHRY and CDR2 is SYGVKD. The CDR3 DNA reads TGTGCCATCAGTGAGCGCACGGGAGGCCAAGAGACCCAGTACTTC. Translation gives CAISERTGGQETQYF.

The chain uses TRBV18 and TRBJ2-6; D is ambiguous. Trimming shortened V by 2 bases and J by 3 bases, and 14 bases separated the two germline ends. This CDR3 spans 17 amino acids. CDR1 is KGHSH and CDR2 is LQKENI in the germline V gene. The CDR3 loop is CASSPSRLTVGANVLTF. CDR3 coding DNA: TGTGCCAGCTCACCATCTCGGCTTACAGTTGGGGCCAACGTCCTGACTTTC.

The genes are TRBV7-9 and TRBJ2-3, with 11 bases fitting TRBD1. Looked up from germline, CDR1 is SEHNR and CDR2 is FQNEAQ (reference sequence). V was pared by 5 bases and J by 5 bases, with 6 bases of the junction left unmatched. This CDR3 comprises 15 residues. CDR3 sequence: CASSVGTGGRDTQYF. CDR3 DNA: TGTGCCAGCAGCGTGGGGACAGGGGGTCGAGATACGCAGTATTTT.

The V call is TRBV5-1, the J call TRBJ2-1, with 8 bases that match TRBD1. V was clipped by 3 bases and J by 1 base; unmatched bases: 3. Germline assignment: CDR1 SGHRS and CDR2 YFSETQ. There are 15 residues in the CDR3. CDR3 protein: CASSSTGASYNEQFF. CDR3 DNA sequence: TGCGCCAGCAGCTCGACAGGGGCATCCTACAATGAGCAGTTCTTC. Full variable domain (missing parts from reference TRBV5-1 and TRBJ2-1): KAGVTQTPRYLIKTRGQQVTLSCSPISGHRSVSWYQQTPGQGLQFLFEYFSETQRNKGNFPGRFSGRQFSNSRSEMNVSTLELGDSALYLCASSSTGASYNEQFFGPGTRLTVL.

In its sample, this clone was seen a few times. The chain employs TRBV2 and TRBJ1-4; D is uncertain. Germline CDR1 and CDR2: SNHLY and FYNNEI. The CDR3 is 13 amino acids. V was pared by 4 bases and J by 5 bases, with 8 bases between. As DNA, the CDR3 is TGTGCCAGCAGTGGAACAAGGAATGAAAAACTGTTTTTT. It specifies CASSGTRNEKLFF.

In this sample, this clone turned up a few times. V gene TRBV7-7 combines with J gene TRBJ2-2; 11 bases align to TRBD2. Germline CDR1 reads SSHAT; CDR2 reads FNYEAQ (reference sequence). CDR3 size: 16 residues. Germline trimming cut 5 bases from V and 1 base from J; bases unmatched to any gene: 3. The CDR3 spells CASSTGLAGNTGELFF. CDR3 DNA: TGTGCCAGCAGCACAGGACTAGCGGGGAACACCGGGGAGCTGTTTTTT.

CDR3 protein: CASRMRDRWSYEQYF. DNA of the CDR3: TGTGCCAGCAGAATGCGGGACCGTTGGTCCTACGAGCAGTACTTC. This chain links TRBV6-5 with TRBJ2-7; TRBD2 might be the D (6 bases). The CDR3 length is 15 residues. Germline V lookup: CDR1 MNHEY, CDR2 SVGAGI. Trimming removed 6 bases from V and 1 base from J, with 16 bases in between.

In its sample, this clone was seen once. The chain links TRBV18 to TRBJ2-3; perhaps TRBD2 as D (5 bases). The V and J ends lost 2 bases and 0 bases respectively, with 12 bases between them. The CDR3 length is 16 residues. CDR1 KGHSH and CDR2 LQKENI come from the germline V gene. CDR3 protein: CASSPIAGYSTDTQYF. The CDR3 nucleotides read TGTGCCAGCTCACCAATCGCGGGCTATAGCACAGATACGCAGTATTTT.

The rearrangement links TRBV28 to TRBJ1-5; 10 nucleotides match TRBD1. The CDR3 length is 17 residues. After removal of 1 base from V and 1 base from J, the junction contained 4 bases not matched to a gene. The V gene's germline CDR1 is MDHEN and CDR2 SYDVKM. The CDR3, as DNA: TGTGCCAGCAGTTTATTGGGGGACAGGGGAAGCAATCAGCCCCAGCATTTT. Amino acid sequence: CASSLLGDRGSNQPQHF.

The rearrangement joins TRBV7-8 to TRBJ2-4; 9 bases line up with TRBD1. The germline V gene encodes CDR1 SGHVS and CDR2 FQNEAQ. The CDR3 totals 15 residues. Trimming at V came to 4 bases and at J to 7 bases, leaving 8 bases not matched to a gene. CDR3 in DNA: TGTGCCAGCAGCTCCACCCGGGACAGGGTCAACATTCAGTACTTC. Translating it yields CASSSTRDRVNIQYF.

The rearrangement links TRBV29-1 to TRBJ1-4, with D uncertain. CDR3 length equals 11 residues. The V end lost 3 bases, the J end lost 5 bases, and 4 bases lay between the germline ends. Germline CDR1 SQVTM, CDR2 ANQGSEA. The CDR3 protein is CSVDRNEKLFF. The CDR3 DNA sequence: TGCAGCGTTGACAGGAATGAAAAACTGTTTTTT.

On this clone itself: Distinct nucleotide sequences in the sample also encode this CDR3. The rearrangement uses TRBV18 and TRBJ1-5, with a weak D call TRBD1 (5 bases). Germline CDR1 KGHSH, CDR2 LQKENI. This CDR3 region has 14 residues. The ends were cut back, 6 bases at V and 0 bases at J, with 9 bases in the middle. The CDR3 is CASSPTDSNQPQHF. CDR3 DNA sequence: TGTGCCAGCTCCCCGACAGATAGCAATCAGCCCCAGCATTTT.

This CDR3 reads CASSLVRDRGRLRELFF. The CDR3 DNA sequence: TGTGCCAGCAGCTTAGTCCGGGACAGGGGGCGTCTAAGGGAGCTGTTTTTT. V is TRBV7-8 and J is TRBJ2-2, with TRBD1 matching 12 bases. CDR1 is SGHVS, CDR2 FQNEAQ, per germline. The V gene end was trimmed by 1 base and the J gene end by 9 bases; junction bases not matched to a gene: 9. The CDR3 is 17 amino acids.

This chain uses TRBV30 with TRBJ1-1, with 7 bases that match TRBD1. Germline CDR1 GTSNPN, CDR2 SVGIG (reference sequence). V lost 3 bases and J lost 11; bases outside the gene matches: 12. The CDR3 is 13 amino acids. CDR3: CAWSPGQVVGAFF. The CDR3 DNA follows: TGTGCCTGGAGCCCTGGACAGGTCGTCGGGGCTTTCTTT.

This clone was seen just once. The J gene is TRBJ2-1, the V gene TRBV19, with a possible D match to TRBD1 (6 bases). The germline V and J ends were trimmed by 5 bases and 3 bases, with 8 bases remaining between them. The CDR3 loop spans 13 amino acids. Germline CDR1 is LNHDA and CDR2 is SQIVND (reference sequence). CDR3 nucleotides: TGTGCCAGTAGTGGACAGATCTACAATGAGCAGTTCTTC. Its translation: CASSGQIYNEQFF.

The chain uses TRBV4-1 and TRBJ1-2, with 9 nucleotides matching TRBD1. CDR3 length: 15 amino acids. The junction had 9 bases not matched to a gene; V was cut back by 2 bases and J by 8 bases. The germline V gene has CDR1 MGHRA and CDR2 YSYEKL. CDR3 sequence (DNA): TGCGCCAGCAGCCAAAAGGACAGGGGTCCCCCAGGCTACACCTTC. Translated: CASSQKDRGPPGYTF.

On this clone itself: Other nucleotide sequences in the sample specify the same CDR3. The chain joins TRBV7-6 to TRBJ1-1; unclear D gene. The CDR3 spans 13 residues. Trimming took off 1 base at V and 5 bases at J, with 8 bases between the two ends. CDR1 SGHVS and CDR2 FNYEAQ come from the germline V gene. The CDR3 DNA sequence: TGTGCCAGCAGCTTAGGGGGAGAAACTGAAGCTTTCTTT. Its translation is CASSLGGETEAFF.

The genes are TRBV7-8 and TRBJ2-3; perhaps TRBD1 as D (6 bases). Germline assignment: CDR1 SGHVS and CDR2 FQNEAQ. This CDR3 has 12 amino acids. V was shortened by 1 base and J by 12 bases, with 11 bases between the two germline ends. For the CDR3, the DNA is TGTGCCAGCAGCTTAGTAAGGGACAACCAGTATTTT. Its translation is CASSLVRDNQYF.

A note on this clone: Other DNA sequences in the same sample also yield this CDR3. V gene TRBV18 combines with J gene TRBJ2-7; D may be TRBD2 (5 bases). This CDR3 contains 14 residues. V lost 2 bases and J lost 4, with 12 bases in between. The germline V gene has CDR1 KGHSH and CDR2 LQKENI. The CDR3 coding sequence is TGTGCCAGCTCACCAGGTCTAGCTACGTACGAGCAGTACTTC. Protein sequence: CASSPGLATYEQYF.

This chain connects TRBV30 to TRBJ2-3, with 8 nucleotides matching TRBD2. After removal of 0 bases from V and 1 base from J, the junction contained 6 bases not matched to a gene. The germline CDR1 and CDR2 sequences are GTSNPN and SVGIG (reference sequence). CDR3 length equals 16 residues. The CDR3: CAWSVDQAGGTDTQYF. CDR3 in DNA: TGTGCCTGGAGTGTAGACCAAGCGGGGGGCACAGATACGCAGTATTTT.

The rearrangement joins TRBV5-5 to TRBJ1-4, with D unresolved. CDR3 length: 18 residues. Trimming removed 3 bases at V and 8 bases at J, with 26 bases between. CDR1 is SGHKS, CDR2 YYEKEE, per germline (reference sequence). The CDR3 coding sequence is TGTGCCAGCAGCTCCTATCCCGGACGAGCCGCTAATCAGGAAAAACTGTTTTTT. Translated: CASSSYPGRAANQEKLFF.

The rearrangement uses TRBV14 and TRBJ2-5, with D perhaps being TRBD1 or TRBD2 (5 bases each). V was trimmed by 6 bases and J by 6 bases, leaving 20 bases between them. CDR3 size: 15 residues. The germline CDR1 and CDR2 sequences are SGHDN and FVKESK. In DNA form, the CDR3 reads TGTGCCAGCAGTCCTACCGGGACGCGCTTTCAGACCCAGTACTTC. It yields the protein CASSPTGTRFQTQYF.

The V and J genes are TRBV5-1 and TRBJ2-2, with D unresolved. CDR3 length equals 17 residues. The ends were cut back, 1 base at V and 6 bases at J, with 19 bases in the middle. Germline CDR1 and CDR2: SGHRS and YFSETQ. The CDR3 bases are TGCGCCAGCAGCTTGAACACCTGGGCGACATCCGCCGGGGAGCTGTTTTTT. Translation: CASSLNTWATSAGELFF.

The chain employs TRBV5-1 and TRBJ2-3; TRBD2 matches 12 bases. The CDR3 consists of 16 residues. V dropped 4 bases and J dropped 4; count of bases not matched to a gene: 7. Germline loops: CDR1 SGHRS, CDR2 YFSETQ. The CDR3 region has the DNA TGCGCCAGCAGCGCGGCACTAGCGGGAGGTCCAGATACGCAGTATTTT. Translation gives CASSAALAGGPDTQYF.

The CDR3 nucleotides read TGTGCCAGCATGCGGAACAATGAGCAGTTCTTC. It codes for CASMRNNEQFF. This chain links TRBV28 with TRBJ2-1, with D hard to call. CDR1 MDHEN and CDR2 SYDVKM come from the germline V gene. V gave up 7 bases and J gave up 5 bases, with 6 bases separating them. This CDR3 has 11 amino acids.

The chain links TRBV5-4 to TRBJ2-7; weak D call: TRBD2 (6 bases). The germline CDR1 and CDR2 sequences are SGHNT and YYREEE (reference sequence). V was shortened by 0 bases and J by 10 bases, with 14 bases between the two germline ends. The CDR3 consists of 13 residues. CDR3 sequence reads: CASSLASGGIQYF. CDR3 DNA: TGTGCCAGCAGCTTGGCGTCGGGCGGGATCCAGTACTTC.